Below, 17 T cell receptor beta chains from the same sample are listed, as sequenced in a study of blood T cell repertoires in COVID-19. Clones were sequenced by immunoSEQ multiplex PCR, and TCRdb holds only the in-frame ones, with some missing. The sample lists about 110,000 clones, 70% to 80% occurring once. The sequenced sample consisted of peripheral blood. The receptors originated from an older man with active or convalescent COVID-19.

This sequence joins TRBV11-2 and TRBJ2-1; D is unclear. V was clipped by 3 bases and J by 0 bases, with 9 bases between them. The CDR3 totals 15 residues. Germline assignment: CDR1 SGHAT and CDR2 FQNNGV. The CDR3 nucleotides are TGTGCCAGCAGCTTTTCTCTGAGCTCCTACAATGAGCAGTTCTTC. The encoded protein is CASSFSLSSYNEQFF.

This clone was detected ten times or more. The identical CDR3 is also encoded by other nucleotide sequences in the sample. The CDR3 DNA is TGCGCCAGCAGCCAAGGACAGGGGGCGAGCAATCAGCCCCAGCATTTT. It codes for CASSQGQGASNQPQHF. This chain links TRBV4-1 with TRBJ1-5; the match to TRBD1 covers 10 bases. V was pared by 1 base and J by 1 base, with 1 base of the junction left unmatched. CDR1 and CDR2 from the germline V gene are MGHRA and YSYEKL. The CDR3 has 16 residues.

J is TRBJ2-7 and V is TRBV27; 11 nucleotides match TRBD1. V shed 5 bases, J shed 3 bases, and the junction held 3 bases outside the gene matches. From germline, CDR1 is MNHEY and CDR2 SMNVEV (reference sequence). The CDR3 extends over 14 amino acids. The chain's CDR3 is CASSTGTGGYEQYF. In nucleotides, the CDR3 is TGTGCCAGCAGTACCGGGACAGGGGGCTACGAGCAGTACTTC.

In the case of this clone: Other nucleotide sequences in the sample specify the same CDR3. The chain joins TRBV5-1 to TRBJ2-3; 8 bases are shared with TRBD2. Looked up from germline, CDR1 is SGHRS and CDR2 is YFSETQ. Trimming took 6 bases from V and 2 from J; bases not matched to a gene: 2. The CDR3 runs 13 residues. CDR3 loop: CASKRESTDTQYF. CDR3 sequence (DNA): TGCGCCAGCAAGCGGGAGTCCACAGATACGCAGTATTTT.

The gene calls are TRBV4-1 and TRBJ2-1; TRBD2 matches 9 bases. Germline V CDR1 and CDR2: MGHRA, YSYEKL. The CDR3 is 16 amino acids. The V segment lost 2 bases and the J segment 4 bases; nucleotides outside the gene matches: 6. CDR3 nucleotides: TGCGCCAGCAGCCAACTCAGCGGGAGGAGTTACAATGAGCAGTTCTTC. This encodes CASSQLSGRSYNEQFF.

The J gene is TRBJ2-5, the V gene TRBV30, with 10 bases aligning to TRBD2. Trimming took 0 bases from V and 5 from J; bases not matched to a gene: 9. The CDR3 is 16 residues long. Germline V gives CDR1 GTSNPN, CDR2 SVGIG (reference sequence). The CDR3 sequence is CAWSVPSGRAGETQYF. In DNA, the CDR3 is TGTGCCTGGAGTGTACCGAGCGGGAGGGCTGGGGAGACCCAGTACTTC.

This chain uses TRBV6-1 with TRBJ2-7, with 10 positions matching TRBD1. The ends lost 6 bases at V and 6 bases at J; junction bases unmatched: 17. Germline CDR1 and CDR2: MNHNS and SASEGT. The CDR3 has 17 residues. DNA of the CDR3: TGTGCCAGCAGAGAACCGGGACAGGGGCTTCCCCACGGCGAGCAGTACTTC. Protein product: CASREPGQGLPHGEQYF.

Turning to this clone: A read error may account for a junction end that differs from germline. The chain joins TRBV7-7 to TRBJ2-7, with 7 bases lining up with TRBD1. Germline-derived CDR1 and CDR2 are SSHAT and FNYEAQ (reference sequence). The CDR3 spans 15 residues. The chain's CDR3 is CASSTGTGAFYEQYF. In nucleotides, the CDR3 is TGTGCTAGCAGCACCGGAACAGGGGCCTTCTACGAGCAGTACTTC.

The table lists this clone with a few counts. The chain is built from TRBV6-5 and TRBJ2-7, with D perhaps matching TRBD1 (5 bases). Per the germline V gene, CDR1 is MNHEY and CDR2 is SVGAGI. This CDR3 spans 13 amino acids. V dropped 6 bases and J dropped 2 bases, with 11 bases sitting between them. The CDR3 is CASSPGLPYEQYF. CDR3 DNA: TGTGCCAGCAGCCCAGGGCTACCCTACGAGCAGTACTTC.

The chain employs TRBV6-5 and TRBJ1-2; 8 bases agree with TRBD1. V lost 6 bases and J lost 0; bases outside the gene matches: 6. Germline lookup yields CDR1 MNHEY and CDR2 SVGAGI. This CDR3 is 15 amino acids long. CDR3 bases: TGTGCCAGCAGGCCAGGACAGGGACCTAACTATGGCTACACCTTC. Amino acid sequence: CASRPGQGPNYGYTF.

This chain uses TRBV7-3 with TRBJ2-7; tentative D call: TRBD2 (6 bases). Germline V gene data show CDR1 as SGHTA and CDR2 as FQGTGA. The CDR3 extends over 14 amino acids. V lost 3 bases and J lost 2, with 11 bases in between. The CDR3 reads CASSFGTPPYEQYF. The CDR3 DNA reads as TGTGCCAGCAGCTTCGGGACTCCACCCTACGAGCAGTACTTC.

The genes are TRBV5-1 and TRBJ2-2, with TRBD1 matching 7 bases. The germline V gene encodes CDR1 SGHRS and CDR2 YFSETQ. V lost 2 bases, J lost 5 bases, and 3 bases stayed unmatched. This CDR3 region has 14 residues. CDR3 residues: CASSFTGETGELFF. The CDR3 DNA reads as TGCGCCAGCAGCTTTACAGGGGAGACCGGGGAGCTGTTTTTT.

This clone was observed a single time. The rearrangement links TRBV24-1 to TRBJ2-1, with 7 bases lining up with TRBD2. The CDR3 is 16 amino acids. The germline V gene encodes CDR1 KGHDR and CDR2 SFDVKD. J gave up 3 bases and V 3 bases, and 7 bases lay outside the gene matches. This chain's CDR3 is CATSDGDYRNYNEQFF. CDR3 DNA: TGTGCCACCAGTGATGGGGACTACCGAAACTACAATGAGCAGTTCTTC.

This clone was detected a few times. The chain recombines TRBV6-5 with TRBJ2-7, with 8 bases identical to TRBD2. In germline, CDR1 is MNHEY, CDR2 SVGAGI. CDR3 size: 15 residues. The V and J ends lost 6 bases and 7 bases, in that order; junction bases with no gene match: 14. CDR3 region: CASRPPGLVIDEQYF. In nucleotides, the CDR3 is TGTGCCAGCAGACCTCCGGGACTAGTGATAGATGAGCAGTACTTC.

V is TRBV6-2 or TRBV6-3 and J is TRBJ1-4, with 7 bases aligning to TRBD1. The germline CDR1 and CDR2 sequences are MNHEY and SVGEGT. V lost 6 bases and J lost 8; bases outside the gene matches: 9. This CDR3 has 14 residues. As DNA, the CDR3 is TGTGCCAGCAGCTTTTACAGGGGTCGCGAAAAACTGTTTTTT. It encodes CASSFYRGREKLFF.

V gene TRBV5-1 combines with J gene TRBJ1-5; D is unresolved. This CDR3 comprises 14 residues. Per germline, CDR1 SGHRS and CDR2 YFSETQ. V was shortened by 4 bases and J by 7 bases, with 15 bases between the two germline ends. CDR3 DNA: TGCGCCAGCAGCCCCGGGGAGGGAGTACAGCCCCAGCATTTT. As protein: CASSPGEGVQPQHF.

The V gene is TRBV30, the J gene TRBJ2-1; D might be TRBD2 (5 bases). CDR1 is GTSNPN, CDR2 SVGIG, per germline (reference sequence). The CDR3 extends over 13 amino acids. With 0 bases removed from V and 5 bases from J, the gap between germline ends came to 8 bases. The CDR3 loop is CAWSVSGNNEQFF. In DNA form, the CDR3 reads TGTGCCTGGAGTGTATCCGGGAACAATGAGCAGTTCTTC.